The source of this T cell receptor beta chain is a study of blood T cell repertoires in COVID-19. The wider study: Sources were T cells, B-cell-depleted T cells, or PBMCs; the material itself was cDNA or gDNA.

This CDR3 is built from 14 residues. Germline V CDR1 and CDR2: SGHAT, FQDESV (reference sequence). Trimming pared 1 base from V and 4 bases from J, leaving 9 bases between. Everyone who took part was roughly 18 to 89 years old, and they came from about 23 US areas. Self-reported history from a screening survey and questionnaire set each donor's cohort. In the original processing: Reference gene primers were amplified, and this amplification served to estimate nucleated cell counts. TCRdb keeps only in-frame clones here, not all; method: immunoSEQ multiplex PCR. V, J and clone size are taken as reported in that table, and D and trimming were inferred from the DNA itself. The sample contains approximately 220,000 clones, approximately 83% of which appear only once.

The source is a woman between 40 and 55 years old with acute COVID-19. Material for sequencing was PBMCs or T cells enriched from blood (not recorded which). The rearrangement joins TRBV11-1 to TRBJ2-3; D is perhaps TRBD2 (5 bases). CDR3 sequence (DNA): TGTGCCAGCAGCTTAGTTGTACTAGCAGATACGCAGTATTTT. Protein sequence: CASSLVVLADTQYF. The variable domain in full, completed from reference TRBV11-1 and TRBJ2-3, reads EAEVAQSPRYKITEKSQAVAFWCDPISGHATLYWYRQILGQGPELLVQFQDESVVDDSQLPKDRFSAERLKGVDSTLKIQPAELGDSAMYLCASSLVVLADTQYFGPGTRLTVL.